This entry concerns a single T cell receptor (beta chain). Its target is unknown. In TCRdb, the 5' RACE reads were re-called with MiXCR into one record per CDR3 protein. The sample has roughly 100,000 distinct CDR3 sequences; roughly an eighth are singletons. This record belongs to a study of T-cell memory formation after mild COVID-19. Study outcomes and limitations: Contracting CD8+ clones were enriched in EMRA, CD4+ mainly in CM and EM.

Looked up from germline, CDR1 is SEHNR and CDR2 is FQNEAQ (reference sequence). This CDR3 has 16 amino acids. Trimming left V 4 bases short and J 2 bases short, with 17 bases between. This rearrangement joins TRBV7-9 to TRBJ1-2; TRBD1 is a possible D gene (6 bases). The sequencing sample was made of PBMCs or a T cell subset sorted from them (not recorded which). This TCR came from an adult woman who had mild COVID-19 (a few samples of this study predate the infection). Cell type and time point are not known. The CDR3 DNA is TGTGCCAGCAGCTCGATCAAAGACAGGCCAAACTATGGCTACACCTTC. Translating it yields CASSSIKDRPNYGYTF.